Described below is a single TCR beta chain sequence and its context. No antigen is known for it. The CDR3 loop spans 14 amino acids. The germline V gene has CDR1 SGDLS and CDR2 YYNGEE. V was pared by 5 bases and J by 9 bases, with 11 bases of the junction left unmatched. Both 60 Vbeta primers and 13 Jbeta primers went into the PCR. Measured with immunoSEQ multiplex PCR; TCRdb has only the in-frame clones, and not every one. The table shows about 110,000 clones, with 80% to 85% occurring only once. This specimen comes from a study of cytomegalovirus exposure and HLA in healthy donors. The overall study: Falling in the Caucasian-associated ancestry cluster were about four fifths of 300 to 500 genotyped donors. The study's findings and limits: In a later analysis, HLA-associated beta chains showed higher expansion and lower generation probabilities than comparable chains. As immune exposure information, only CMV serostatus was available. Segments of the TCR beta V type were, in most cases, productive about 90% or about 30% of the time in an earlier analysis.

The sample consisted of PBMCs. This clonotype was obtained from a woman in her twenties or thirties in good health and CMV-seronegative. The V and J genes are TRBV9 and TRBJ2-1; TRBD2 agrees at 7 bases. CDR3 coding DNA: TGTGCCAGCAGGGGAGGGCCCCCCCGGGGTGAGCAGTTCTTC. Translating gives CASRGGPPRGEQFF. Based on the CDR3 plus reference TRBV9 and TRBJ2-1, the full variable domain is DSGVTQTPKHLITATGQRVTLRCSPRSGDLSVYWYQQSLDQGLQFLIQYYNGEERAKGNILERFSAQQFPDLHSELNLSSLELGDSALYFCASRGGPPRGEQFFGPGTRLTVL.